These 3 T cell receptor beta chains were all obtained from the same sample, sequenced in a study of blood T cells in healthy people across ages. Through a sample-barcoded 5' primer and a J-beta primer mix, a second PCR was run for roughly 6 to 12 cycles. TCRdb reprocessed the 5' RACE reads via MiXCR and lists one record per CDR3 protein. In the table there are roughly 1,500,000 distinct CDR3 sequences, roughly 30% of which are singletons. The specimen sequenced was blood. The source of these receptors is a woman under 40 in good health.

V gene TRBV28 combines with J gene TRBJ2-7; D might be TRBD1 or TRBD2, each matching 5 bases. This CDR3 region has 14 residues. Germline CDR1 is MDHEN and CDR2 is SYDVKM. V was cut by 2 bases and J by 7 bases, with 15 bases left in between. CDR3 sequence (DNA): TGTGCCAGCAGTTTAAGTGGGGGAGTAGGGGAGCAGTACTTC. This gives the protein CASSLSGGVGEQYF.

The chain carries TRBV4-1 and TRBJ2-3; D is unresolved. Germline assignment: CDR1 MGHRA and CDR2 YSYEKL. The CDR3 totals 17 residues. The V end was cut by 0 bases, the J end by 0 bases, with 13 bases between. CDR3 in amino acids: CASSQDRSGLSTDTQYF. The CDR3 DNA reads TGCGCCAGCAGCCAAGATCGGTCCGGCCTTAGCACAGATACGCAGTATTTT.

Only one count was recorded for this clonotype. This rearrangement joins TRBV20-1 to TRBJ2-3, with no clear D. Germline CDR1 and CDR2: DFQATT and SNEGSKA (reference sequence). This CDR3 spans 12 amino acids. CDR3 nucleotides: TGCTCCCCTCAGACAAACTCAGATACGCAGTATTTT. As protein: CSPQTNSDTQYF.